What follows are 15 T cell receptor beta chains derived from one specimen sequenced in a study of beta chain features in type 1 diabetes (dated by TCRdb to the late 2010s). Their antigens are not known. Here is what the overall study found, with its caveats: In all four CD4+ subsets, TCRB CDR3 length was moderately but significantly shorter in type 1 diabetes patients.

Libraries were prepared through the immunoSEQ multiplex PCR assay. The entire isolated RNA was reverse transcribed using the High Capacity cDNA Reverse Transcription Kit, and thus expressed TCRB transcripts were sequenced. TCRdb obtained this table from immuneACCESS and retained in-frame rearrangements with V and J assigned. These tables miss some clones; where compared with another copy, unresolved V genes account for less than half of the shortfall, and the remainder is unexplained. The sample contains 240,000 or so clones, 20% of them found a single time. Jointly, the top ten make up less than 0.035% of the sample. The sequenced material came from naive CD4+ T cells from blood. This specimen's cell subset or site label, per the study, means: true naive CD4+ T cells. The receptors come from a woman in her forties with type 1 diabetes.

This clone was observed a handful of times. The J gene is TRBJ2-7, the V gene TRBV5-4, with 9 bases lining up with TRBD1. V lost 7 bases, J lost 3 bases, and 8 bases stayed unmatched. The CDR3 loop spans 14 amino acids. The germline CDR1 and CDR2 sequences are SGHNT and YYREEE (reference sequence). The CDR3: CASVPGQGDYEQYF. The CDR3 region has the DNA TGTGCCAGCGTTCCGGGACAGGGTGACTACGAGCAGTACTTC.

The chain joins TRBV6-5 to TRBJ1-4, with 8 bases that match TRBD1. The CDR3 contains 13 residues. Trimming took 8 bases from V and 8 from J; bases not matched to a gene: 7. Germline assignment: CDR1 MNHEY and CDR2 SVGAGI. In DNA, the CDR3 is TGTGCCAGCCGGACAGGGCTTCAGGAAAAACTGTTTTTT. It encodes CASRTGLQEKLFF.

The J gene is TRBJ2-5, the V gene TRBV23-1; unclear D gene. TRBV23-1 is an open reading frame, and its role is uncertain. Trimming shortened V by 0 bases and J by 5 bases, and 10 bases separated the two germline ends. The CDR3 is made up of 14 amino acids. The CDR3 nucleotides read TGCGCCAGCAGTCAATCCCCACTGGAGGAGACCCAGTACTTC. Translation gives CASSQSPLEETQYF.

The chain couples TRBV5-4 to TRBJ2-1, with 12 positions matching TRBD2. The CDR3 has 16 amino acids. Germline trimming cut 3 bases from V and 3 bases from J; bases unmatched to any gene: 4. Germline V gene lookup returns CDR1 SGHNT and CDR2 YYREEE (reference sequence). CDR3: CASSSPLAGGYNEQFF. The CDR3 nucleotides read TGTGCCAGCAGCTCCCCACTAGCGGGGGGCTACAATGAGCAGTTCTTC.

This clone was picked up a small number of times. V is TRBV30 and J is TRBJ2-1, with 8 bases lining up with TRBD2. The V segment lost 6 bases and the J segment 5 bases; nucleotides outside the gene matches: 3. Germline CDR1 is GTSNPN and CDR2 is SVGIG (reference sequence). The length of the CDR3 is 12 residues. The CDR3 DNA is TGTGCCTGCGGGACTAGTAACAATGAGCAGTTCTTC. This codes for CACGTSNNEQFF.

This chain uses TRBV5-4 with TRBJ1-1, with unresolved D. The V and J ends lost 5 bases and 2 bases respectively, with 7 bases between them. CDR3 size: 12 residues. The germline V gene encodes CDR1 SGHNT and CDR2 YYREEE (reference sequence). As DNA, the CDR3 is TGTGCCAGCAGGGCCCCAAACACTGAAGCTTTCTTT. It specifies CASRAPNTEAFF.

V gene TRBV5-4 combines with J gene TRBJ1-5, with D tentatively TRBD1 (5 bases). Germline CDR1 is SGHNT and CDR2 is YYREEE (reference sequence). Trimming took 3 bases from V and 11 from J, leaving 21 bases between them. The CDR3 covers 15 residues. The CDR3 DNA reads TGTGCCAGCAGCTCGGACACGTCCGTGGATTCGACCCAGCATTTT. It translates to CASSSDTSVDSTQHF. Drawing the rest from reference TRBV5-4 and TRBJ1-5, the complete variable domain is ETGVTQSPTHLIKTRGQQVTLRCSSQSGHNTVSWYQQALGQGPQFIFQYYREEENGRGNFPPRFSGLQFPNYSSELNVNALELDDSALYLCASSSDTSVDSTQHFGDGTRLSIL.

This chain joins TRBV7-9 and TRBJ2-6; D gene unclear. Germline assignment: CDR1 SEHNR and CDR2 FQNEAQ (reference sequence). Trimming took 2 bases from V and 0 from J, leaving 8 bases between them. CDR3 length equals 16 residues. CDR3 in amino acids: CASSLWLNSGANVLTF. The CDR3 region has the DNA TGTGCCAGCAGCTTATGGCTCAACTCTGGGGCCAACGTCCTGACTTTC. Complete variable domain (other parts from reference TRBV7-9 and TRBJ2-6): DTGVSQNPRHKITKRGQNVTFRCDPISEHNRLYWYRQTLGQGPEFLTYFQNEAQLEKSRLLSDRFSAERPKGSFSTLEIQRTEQGDSAMYLCASSLWLNSGANVLTFGAGSRLTVL.

J is TRBJ1-2 and V is TRBV4-3, with D perhaps matching TRBD1 (5 bases). This CDR3 is 15 amino acids long. Germline lookup yields CDR1 LGHNA and CDR2 YSLEER. V dropped 1 base and J dropped 4 bases, with 13 bases sitting between them. The CDR3 DNA reads as TGCGCCAGCAGCCAAGGGAAGCAGGGCGGCTATGGCTACACCTTC. It codes for CASSQGKQGGYGYTF.

This chain links TRBV5-6 with TRBJ2-5; TRBD2 might be the D (6 bases). Germline loops: CDR1 SGHDT, CDR2 YYEEEE. CDR3 size: 15 residues. Deletions cut 6 bases from V and 7 bases from J, with 22 bases between. CDR3 sequence (DNA): TGTGCCAGCACCGCCCGTGGGACTGGGGGAACGACCCAGTACTTC. Translation gives CASTARGTGGTTQYF.

The chain combines TRBV5-1 with TRBJ1-2; 8 nucleotides match TRBD1. This CDR3 comprises 13 residues. The trim removed 4 bases at V and 8 bases at J, leaving 7 bases unmatched. Germline V gene sequence: CDR1 SGHRS, CDR2 YFSETQ. The CDR3 nucleotides are TGCGCCAGCAGCCTCGACAGGGGTGGAGGCTACACCTTC. The encoded protein is CASSLDRGGGYTF.

V gene TRBV19 combines with J gene TRBJ2-1; no clear D. The germline V gene has CDR1 LNHDA and CDR2 SQIVND (reference sequence). The CDR3 runs 13 residues. V was cut by 10 bases and J by 9 bases, with 19 bases left in between. CDR3 nucleotide sequence: TGTGCCACTAAACCCCGCTTCGCGAGTGAGCAGTTCTTC. Encoded protein: CATKPRFASEQFF.

The chain has TRBV29-1 and TRBJ2-3; 11 bases match TRBD2. CDR3 size: 15 residues. CDR1 and CDR2 from the germline V gene are SQVTM and ANQGSEA. V dropped 4 bases and J dropped 3; count of bases not matched to a gene: 6. CDR3 in amino acids: CSVALTSGATDTQYF. The CDR3 DNA is TGCAGCGTTGCCCTGACTAGCGGGGCAACAGATACGCAGTATTTT.

The gene calls are TRBV5-6 and TRBJ2-7; 7 bases line up with TRBD2. Trimming took 0 bases from V and 3 from J; bases not matched to a gene: 6. CDR3 length: 15 amino acids. Germline-derived CDR1 and CDR2 are SGHDT and YYEEEE. The CDR3 DNA is TGTGCCAGCAGCTTGGTCGGAGCGGGACTCTACGAGCAGTACTTC. Translating gives CASSLVGAGLYEQYF. Complete variable domain (other parts from reference TRBV5-6 and TRBJ2-7): DAGVTQSPTHLIKTRGQQVTLRCSPKSGHDTVSWYQQALGQGPQFIFQYYEEEERQRGNFPDRFSGHQFPNYSSELNVNALLLGDSALYLCASSLVGAGLYEQYFGPGTRLTVT.

This clone was found a few times. The chain joins TRBV7-2 to TRBJ1-2, with D perhaps TRBD1 (5 bases). The CDR3 spans 14 residues. Trimming left V 5 bases short and J 2 bases short, with 12 bases between. CDR1 is SGHTA, CDR2 FQGNSA, per germline. CDR3 residues: CASSPVGGNYGYTF. CDR3 bases: TGTGCCAGCAGCCCGGTCGGGGGGAACTATGGCTACACCTTC.